The 19 T cell receptor beta chains below all came from one sample that was sequenced in a study of blood T cell repertoires in COVID-19 (dated by TCRdb to 2020 to 2021). Library method: the immunoSEQ multiplex PCR assay. Here the immuneACCESS table is served through TCRdb, limited to in-frame sequences with V and J called. Missing clones are a known gap in these copies; in checked studies unresolved V genes cover under half, and the rest lacks a known reason. The sample table contains 150,000 or so clones; only one count was recorded for 75% to 90% of them. Jointly, the top ten make up roughly 2.9% of the sample. Sequencing input: peripheral blood. These receptors all stem from a woman aged 60-75 years with acute or convalescent COVID-19.

The V and J genes are TRBV5-1 and TRBJ1-1; no reliable D call. Per the germline V gene, CDR1 is SGHRS and CDR2 is YFSETQ. Between the trimmed V and J ends, which lost 2 bases and 1 base, there was a span of 9 bases. The CDR3 runs to 14 residues. CDR3 nucleotides: TGCGCCAGCAGCTTCAATATAGAGAACACTGAAGCTTTCTTT. Its protein is CASSFNIENTEAFF.

The chain is built from TRBV7-2 and TRBJ2-3; maybe TRBD1 (6 bases). V lost 2 bases, J lost 0 bases, and 15 bases lay in between. Germline CDR1 SGHTA, CDR2 FQGNSA. This CDR3 region has 17 residues. Here the CDR3 reads CASSLLGPGVSTDTQYF. The CDR3 DNA is TGTGCCAGCAGCTTACTAGGGCCAGGGGTAAGCACAGATACGCAGTATTTT.

The chain recombines TRBV12-3 or TRBV12-4 with TRBJ1-1; D is ambiguous. Between the trimmed V and J ends, which lost 5 bases and 1 base, there was a span of 8 bases. The CDR3 runs 13 residues. This CDR3 reads CASSPGWNTEAFF. DNA for the CDR3: TGTGCCAGCAGTCCAGGATGGAACACTGAAGCTTTCTTT.

The gene calls are TRBV7-8 and TRBJ2-5; 16 bases agree with TRBD2. V dropped 5 bases and J dropped 4; count of bases not matched to a gene: 7. CDR3 size: 17 residues. Germline V gives CDR1 SGHVS, CDR2 FQNEAQ. CDR3 in amino acids: CASSAGLAGGPRETQYF. For the CDR3, the DNA is TGTGCCAGCAGCGCGGGACTAGCGGGGGGGCCCCGAGAGACCCAGTACTTC.

Only a few counts were recorded for this clone. This sequence joins TRBV11-2 and TRBJ1-2, with unresolved D. Germline CDR1 is SGHAT and CDR2 is FQNNGV. The V gene lost 8 bases and the J gene lost 3 bases, with 19 bases spanning the gap. The CDR3 is 15 residues long. The CDR3 here is CASGPSADRDYGYTF. The CDR3 DNA reads as TGTGCCAGCGGCCCCTCCGCTGACCGGGACTATGGCTACACCTTC.

This clone appeared a few times. The V call is TRBV5-1, the J call TRBJ2-1; 16 bases match TRBD2. This CDR3 comprises 17 residues. Germline CDR1 SGHRS, CDR2 YFSETQ. V lost 4 bases, J lost 8 bases, and 9 bases stayed unmatched. The CDR3, as DNA: TGCGCCAGCAGCACCGGGACTAGCGGGGGGGTCGGCCATGAGCAGTTCTTC. Translating it yields CASSTGTSGGVGHEQFF.

V gene TRBV28 combines with J gene TRBJ2-7; 10 nucleotides line up with TRBD1. CDR1 MDHEN and CDR2 SYDVKM come from the germline V gene. V trimming: 7 bases; J trimming: 6 bases; junction bases outside the gene matches: 12. CDR3 length: 15 amino acids. For the CDR3, the DNA is TGTGCCAGCACCCCCGCCGGGACAGGGGCCGGCGAGCAGTACTTC. Protein: CASTPAGTGAGEQYF.

The chain combines TRBV5-4 with TRBJ1-2; a weak D match, TRBD1 (6 bases). Germline V CDR1 and CDR2: SGHNT, YYREEE (reference sequence). The CDR3 is 14 amino acids. Trimming left V 3 bases short and J 0 bases short, with 9 bases between. CDR3 in amino acids: CASSSQGTNYGYTF. The CDR3 nucleotides read TGTGCCAGCAGCTCACAGGGTACTAACTATGGCTACACCTTC. Together with reference TRBV5-4 and TRBJ1-2, the CDR3 gives the full variable domain: ETGVTQSPTHLIKTRGQQVTLRCSSQSGHNTVSWYQQALGQGPQFIFQYYREEENGRGNFPPRFSGLQFPNYSSELNVNALELDDSALYLCASSSQGTNYGYTFGSGTRLTVV.

V usage is TRBV28 and J usage is TRBJ2-1, with 7 bases fitting TRBD2. Trimming cost V 3 bases and J 4 bases; bases outside gene matches: 6. CDR3 length: 15 residues. CDR1 and CDR2 (germline): MDHEN, SYDVKM. CDR3 nucleotide sequence: TGTGCCAGCAGTTTTTTGGGGGGGGGTTACAATGAGCAGTTCTTC. It specifies CASSFLGGGYNEQFF. The entire variable domain, with the rest obtained from reference TRBV28 and TRBJ2-1, is as follows: DVKVTQSSRYLVKRTGEKVFLECVQDMDHENMFWYRQDPGLGLRLIYFSYDVKMKEKGDIPEGYSVSREKKERFSLILESASTNQTSMYLCASSFLGGGYNEQFFGPGTRLTVL.

The J gene is TRBJ2-7, the V gene TRBV7-9; 8 bases are a match to TRBD2. Germline trimming cut 4 bases from V and 6 bases from J; bases unmatched to any gene: 8. CDR1 and CDR2 (germline): SEHNR, FQNEAQ (reference sequence). The CDR3 sequence is 14 residues long. CDR3 amino acids: CASSSTGGLREQYF. The CDR3 DNA follows: TGTGCCAGCAGCTCAACGGGGGGGCTCCGCGAGCAGTACTTC. Based on the CDR3 plus reference TRBV7-9 and TRBJ2-7, the full variable domain is DTGVSQNPRHKITKRGQNVTFRCDPISEHNRLYWYRQTLGQGPEFLTYFQNEAQLEKSRLLSDRFSAERPKGSFSTLEIQRTEQGDSAMYLCASSSTGGLREQYFGPGTRLTVT.

This clone was recorded only once. The chain has TRBV6-5 and TRBJ2-1; tentatively, D is TRBD2 (7 bases). V lost 4 bases and J lost 4, with 17 bases in between. The CDR3 contains 16 residues. Germline V gene data show CDR1 as MNHEY and CDR2 as SVGAGI. The CDR3 bases are TGTGCCAGCAGTTCCCTGGGAGGGGGGGATTACAATGAGCAGTTCTTC. It codes for CASSSLGGGDYNEQFF.

This chain uses TRBV7-6 with TRBJ2-7, with 8 positions matching TRBD1. The V gene end was trimmed by 3 bases and the J gene end by 1 base; junction bases not matched to a gene: 11. Germline V gives CDR1 SGHVS, CDR2 FNYEAQ. This CDR3 spans 17 amino acids. This chain's CDR3 is CASSFGPQGGSSYEQYF. CDR3 DNA: TGTGCCAGCAGCTTTGGGCCACAGGGGGGTAGTTCCTACGAGCAGTACTTC.

This chain links TRBV6-5 with TRBJ1-1; a possible D gene is TRBD1 (5 bases). V dropped 4 bases and J dropped 5 bases, with 17 bases sitting between them. CDR1 and CDR2 from the germline V gene are MNHEY and SVGAGI. The CDR3 is made up of 15 amino acids. CDR3 region: CASSSPSGVWTEAFF. The CDR3 bases are TGTGCCAGCAGTTCCCCGTCGGGGGTCTGGACTGAAGCTTTCTTT.

CDR3 sequence reads: CAGAESEKLFF. Written as DNA, the CDR3 is TGTGCAGGAGCAGAGTCTGAAAAACTGTTTTTT. The chain couples TRBV30 to TRBJ1-4; D not resolved. Per the germline V gene, CDR1 is GTSNPN and CDR2 is SVGIG (reference sequence). The CDR3 is made up of 11 amino acids.

The rearrangement links TRBV6-2 or TRBV6-3 to TRBJ2-7, with 9 positions matching TRBD1. This CDR3 has 15 amino acids. The ends lost 6 bases at V and 6 bases at J; junction bases unmatched: 12. Germline-derived CDR1 and CDR2 are MNHEY and SVGEGT. The chain's CDR3 is CASSLRGTGFVEQYF. CDR3 sequence (DNA): TGTGCCAGCAGCCTACGGGGGACAGGGTTTGTCGAGCAGTACTTC.

This clone was counted once. A read error may account for a junction end that differs from germline. V is TRBV5-1 and J is TRBJ1-6; tentative D call: TRBD1 (5 bases). The germline CDR1 and CDR2 sequences are SGHRS and YFSETQ. CDR3 length equals 15 residues. The CDR3 loop is CASSLRDSDNSPLHF. The CDR3 nucleotides read TGCGCCAGCAGCCTAAGGGACTCCGATAATTCACCCCTCCACTTT.

J is TRBJ1-3 and V is TRBV5-4; TRBD1 is a possible D gene (6 bases). The germline V gene encodes CDR1 SGHNT and CDR2 YYREEE (reference sequence). The V and J ends lost 0 bases and 0 bases respectively, with 10 bases between them. The CDR3 length is 16 residues. The CDR3 reads CASSLGGGSSGNTIYF. Written as DNA, the CDR3 is TGTGCCAGCAGCTTGGGAGGGGGTTCCTCTGGAAACACCATATATTTT.

In its sample, this clone was seen a few times. The rearrangement links TRBV11-2 to TRBJ2-3; possible D gene TRBD1, 7 bases. CDR3 length equals 11 residues. Germline CDR1 and CDR2: SGHAT and FQNNGV. V lost 6 bases to trimming and J lost 9 bases, with 10 bases between them. The CDR3 reads CASRTGRTQYF. The CDR3 nucleotides read TGTGCCAGCAGGACAGGGAGGACGCAGTATTTT.

The chain has TRBV7-2 and TRBJ2-7, with D tentatively TRBD1 (6 bases). Trimming left V 1 base short and J 3 bases short, with 10 bases between. This CDR3 is built from 14 residues. Per germline, CDR1 SGHTA and CDR2 FQGNSA. The CDR3 spells CASSLVPGDYEQYF. The CDR3 nucleotides are TGTGCCAGCAGCTTAGTACCAGGGGACTACGAGCAGTACTTC.